These 31 T cell receptor beta chains came from one sample sequenced in a study of cytotoxic CD8 clonotypes in ibrutinib-treated CLL. The protocol was immunoSEQ multiplex PCR, while the TCRdb copy is restricted to in-frame clones and leaves out a portion. The repertoire holds 130,000 to 150,000 clones, with approximately 90% as singletons. The sample consisted of PBMCs, taken after 12 months of ibrutinib treatment. The receptors originated from a human donor with chronic lymphocytic leukemia.

This clone has just one count. V usage is TRBV28 and J usage is TRBJ2-1, with 9 bases identical to TRBD1. The CDR3 length is 14 residues. With 5 bases clipped from V and 7 bases from J, the junction kept 6 bases outside the gene matches. The germline V gene encodes CDR1 MDHEN and CDR2 SYDVKM. The CDR3 nucleotides are TGTGCCAGCAGTACCTACAGGGGGCGGAATGAGCAGTTCTTC. Amino acids: CASSTYRGRNEQFF.

The rearrangement joins TRBV4-3 to TRBJ2-7, with D tentatively TRBD1 or TRBD2 (5 bases each). This CDR3 is 15 amino acids long. Germline loops: CDR1 LGHNA, CDR2 YSLEER. Trimming pared 0 bases from V and 3 bases from J, leaving 12 bases between. CDR3 sequence reads: CASSQDGGFRYEQYF. In DNA, the CDR3 is TGCGCCAGCAGCCAAGATGGGGGATTTCGCTACGAGCAGTACTTC.

This clone has only one observation. The V and J genes are TRBV5-4 and TRBJ2-1; 13 bases line up with TRBD2. Germline CDR1 and CDR2: SGHNT and YYREEE (reference sequence). This CDR3 region has 15 residues. V trimming: 3 bases; J trimming: 7 bases; junction bases outside the gene matches: 4. CDR3 loop: CASSSGLAGENEQFF. CDR3 nucleotides: TGTGCCAGCAGCTCCGGACTAGCGGGAGAAAATGAGCAGTTCTTC.

The chain uses TRBV4-2 and TRBJ2-1; no reliable D call. CDR1 and CDR2 from the germline V gene are LGHNA and YNFKEQ. V lost 0 bases to trimming and J lost 0 bases, with 9 bases between them. This CDR3 spans 16 amino acids. The CDR3 DNA reads as TGTGCCAGCAGCCAAGATGGAGATCTCTCCTACAATGAGCAGTTCTTC. It specifies CASSQDGDLSYNEQFF.

The chain carries TRBV7-2 and TRBJ1-4; D is possibly TRBD1 (5 bases). The CDR3 is made up of 12 amino acids. Germline V gene sequence: CDR1 SGHTA, CDR2 FQGNSA. Trimming stripped 2 bases from V and 10 bases from J, with 8 bases between. CDR3 sequence: CASSLMGGKLFF. DNA of the CDR3: TGTGCCAGCAGCTTAATGGGGGGAAAACTGTTTTTT.

The V gene is TRBV6-5, the J gene TRBJ1-4; D is possibly TRBD1 (5 bases). The V and J ends lost 5 bases and 8 bases respectively, with 12 bases between them. This CDR3 has 13 residues. The germline V gene has CDR1 MNHEY and CDR2 SVGAGI. CDR3: CASSALGGEKLFF. The CDR3 coding sequence is TGTGCCAGCAGTGCCCTGGGGGGAGAAAAACTGTTTTTT.

This sequence joins TRBV5-4 and TRBJ2-3; 7 nucleotides align to TRBD2. Trimming at V came to 2 bases and at J to 2 bases, leaving 5 bases not matched to a gene. Germline V gene data show CDR1 as SGHNT and CDR2 as YYREEE (reference sequence). The CDR3 spans 15 residues. In DNA, the CDR3 is TGTGCCAGCAGCTTAGCTAGCGGTAACACAGATACGCAGTATTTT. Amino acids: CASSLASGNTDTQYF. Full variable domain (outside the CDR3, taken from reference TRBV5-4 and TRBJ2-3): ETGVTQSPTHLIKTRGQQVTLRCSSQSGHNTVSWYQQALGQGPQFIFQYYREEENGRGNFPPRFSGLQFPNYSSELNVNALELDDSALYLCASSLASGNTDTQYFGPGTRLTVL.

V usage is TRBV19 and J usage is TRBJ1-1, with D maybe TRBD1 (6 bases). Germline values: CDR1 LNHDA, CDR2 SQIVND (reference sequence). The germline V and J ends were trimmed by 0 bases and 7 bases, with 15 bases remaining between them. This CDR3 is built from 15 residues. The CDR3 sequence: CASSIDPLGQFEAFF. In nucleotides, the CDR3 is TGTGCCAGTAGTATAGATCCGCTCGGACAGTTTGAAGCTTTCTTT.

V gene TRBV4-1 combines with J gene TRBJ2-4; D is perhaps TRBD2 (5 bases). CDR1 and CDR2 from the germline V gene are MGHRA and YSYEKL. V was clipped by 0 bases and J by 4 bases, with 10 bases between them. This CDR3 has 15 residues. The CDR3 DNA follows: TGCGCCAGCAGCCAAGAACTTTCGGGGAAAAACATTCAGTACTTC. Amino acids: CASSQELSGKNIQYF.

This sequence joins TRBV19 and TRBJ2-3, with D unclear. With 4 bases removed from V and 3 bases from J, the gap between germline ends came to 5 bases. CDR1 is LNHDA, CDR2 SQIVND, per germline (reference sequence). This CDR3 has 12 residues. CDR3 amino acids: CASSSPTDTQYF. Here the CDR3 DNA reads TGTGCCAGTAGTAGCCCGACAGATACGCAGTATTTT.

This chain uses TRBV27 with TRBJ1-5, with 10 bases matching TRBD1. Trimming at V came to 5 bases and at J to 7 bases, leaving 11 bases not matched to a gene. Germline V lookup: CDR1 MNHEY, CDR2 SMNVEV (reference sequence). This CDR3 is 16 amino acids long. The CDR3 nucleotides read TGTGCCAGCAGTCCCCACAGGACAGGGGGAAACCAGCCCCAGCATTTT. The encoded protein is CASSPHRTGGNQPQHF.

This clone occurred once. J is TRBJ2-5 and V is TRBV7-2; the D gene is possibly TRBD1 (6 bases). In germline, CDR1 is SGHTA, CDR2 FQGNSA. CDR3 size: 13 residues. Trimming removed 7 bases at V and 5 bases at J, with 14 bases between. Here the CDR3 reads CASNAGDVETQYF. CDR3 nucleotide sequence: TGTGCCAGCAACGCAGGGGACGTTGAGACCCAGTACTTC.

In this sample, this clone turned up once. The chain couples TRBV6-6 to TRBJ2-7; TRBD2 aligns across 13 bases. CDR3 length: 16 residues. The germline V gene has CDR1 MNHNY and CDR2 SVGAGI (reference sequence). The J segment lost 6 bases and the V segment lost 8 bases, leaving 13 bases of the junction unmatched. CDR3 nucleotides: TGTGCCAGCGCGGGACTAGCGGGAACCCGGGTCGTCGAGCAGTACTTC. Protein: CASAGLAGTRVVEQYF.

The rearrangement links TRBV10-3 to TRBJ1-5, with D maybe TRBD1 (5 bases). Trimming stripped 3 bases from V and 3 bases from J, with 12 bases between. The CDR3 totals 15 residues. In germline, CDR1 is ENHRY, CDR2 SYGVKD. In nucleotides, the CDR3 is TGTGCCATCAGTGAAGGAGGGGCACCCAATCAGCCCCAGCATTTT. Translation gives CAISEGGAPNQPQHF.

The J gene is TRBJ2-3, the V gene TRBV29-1, with 7 bases lining up with TRBD2. Germline V gives CDR1 SQVTM, CDR2 ANQGSEA. V lost 4 bases, J lost 2 bases, and 3 bases stayed unmatched. This CDR3 is built from 13 residues. The CDR3 DNA reads TGCAGCGTTGGGACTAGAATCACAGATACGCAGTATTTT. It encodes CSVGTRITDTQYF.

V usage is TRBV9 and J usage is TRBJ1-5; D uncertain. This CDR3 has 14 residues. The ends were cut back, 3 bases at V and 0 bases at J, with 7 bases in the middle. CDR1 SGDLS and CDR2 YYNGEE come from the germline V gene. The CDR3 loop reads CASSGSNSNQPQHF. CDR3 nucleotides: TGTGCCAGCAGCGGGTCAAATAGCAATCAGCCCCAGCATTTT.

The J gene is TRBJ2-7, the V gene TRBV28, with D possibly matching TRBD1 (5 bases). This CDR3 is 17 amino acids long. Germline V gives CDR1 MDHEN, CDR2 SYDVKM. With 5 bases removed from V and 0 bases from J, the gap between germline ends came to 20 bases. For the CDR3, the DNA is TGTGCCAGCAGTCCTATTATAACAGGTAGTAGCTCCTACGAGCAGTACTTC. Amino acids: CASSPIITGSSSYEQYF.

V and J are TRBV2 and TRBJ1-1; D remains ambiguous. The V end lost 7 bases, the J end lost 3 bases, and 9 bases lay between the germline ends. The CDR3 totals 12 residues. Germline lookup yields CDR1 SNHLY and CDR2 FYNNEI. The CDR3 is CASMEAHTEAFF. Written as DNA, the CDR3 is TGTGCCAGCATGGAAGCTCACACTGAAGCTTTCTTT.

The chain couples TRBV14 to TRBJ2-2, with unresolved D. This CDR3 is 13 amino acids long. The germline V gene encodes CDR1 SGHDN and CDR2 FVKESK. V was pared by 3 bases and J by 4 bases, with 6 bases between. The CDR3: CASSHIGTGELFF. As DNA, the CDR3 is TGTGCCAGCAGCCACATTGGCACCGGGGAGCTGTTTTTT.

The chain links TRBV6-5 to TRBJ2-5; 7 positions agree with TRBD1. CDR3 length equals 14 residues. Per the germline V gene, CDR1 is MNHEY and CDR2 is SVGAGI. The V gene end was trimmed by 5 bases and the J gene end by 5 bases; junction bases not matched to a gene: 8. CDR3 loop: CASSTEGGRETQYF. CDR3 DNA: TGTGCCAGCAGTACCGAAGGGGGCCGGGAGACCCAGTACTTC.

The rearrangement joins TRBV14 to TRBJ2-7, with TRBD1 matching over 7 bases. J lost 5 bases, V lost 3 bases, and 7 bases had no gene match. The CDR3 has 14 amino acids. CDR1 SGHDN and CDR2 FVKESK come from the germline V gene. In nucleotides, the CDR3 is TGTGCCAGCAGCCAGCGACAGGGATCCCACGAGCAGTACTTC. Protein product: CASSQRQGSHEQYF.

This CDR3 is CASSLSTGTGGYEQYF. As DNA, the CDR3 is TGTGCCAGCAGTTTATCAACCGGGACAGGGGGATACGAGCAGTACTTC. The chain has TRBV27 and TRBJ2-7, with 11 bases fitting TRBD1. Trimming took 0 bases from V and 4 from J; bases not matched to a gene: 5. The CDR3 length is 16 residues. Germline V lookup: CDR1 MNHEY, CDR2 SMNVEV (reference sequence).

The chain uses TRBV19 and TRBJ2-2; D gene uncertain. Trimming removed 10 bases from V and 2 bases from J, with 11 bases in between. From germline, CDR1 is LNHDA and CDR2 SQIVND (reference sequence). CDR3 length equals 13 residues. The CDR3 nucleotides read TGTGCCATCACCACCGGAAACACCGGGGAGCTGTTTTTT. Its translation: CAITTGNTGELFF.

The V call is TRBV28, the J call TRBJ2-5; 7 nucleotides agree with TRBD1. V lost 3 bases and J lost 5; bases outside the gene matches: 6. There are 14 residues in the CDR3. Germline CDR1 reads MDHEN; CDR2 reads SYDVKM. CDR3 sequence (DNA): TGTGCCAGCAGTTTCGGACAGGTTGGGGAGACCCAGTACTTC. Translating it yields CASSFGQVGETQYF.

This sequence joins TRBV9 and TRBJ2-1; 7 bases line up with TRBD2. V lost 3 bases to trimming and J lost 5 bases; unmatched junction nucleotides: 11. The CDR3 is 16 residues long. Germline V gene lookup returns CDR1 SGDLS and CDR2 YYNGEE. CDR3 nucleotides: TGTGCCAGCAGCGATATAAAGGAGCGGGAAAACAATGAGCAGTTCTTC. This codes for CASSDIKERENNEQFF.

This clone was found once. The V gene is TRBV14, the J gene TRBJ2-7, with TRBD2 matching over 7 bases. The CDR3 spans 15 residues. J gave up 3 bases and V 0 bases, and 5 bases lay outside the gene matches. Germline assignment: CDR1 SGHDN and CDR2 FVKESK. Here the CDR3 reads CASSQERDYNYEQYF. The CDR3 coding sequence is TGTGCCAGCAGCCAAGAAAGGGACTATAACTACGAGCAGTACTTC.

The V call is TRBV28, the J call TRBJ1-2, with D uncertain. The CDR3 sequence is 16 residues long. The V end lost 3 bases, the J end lost 4 bases, and 18 bases lay between the germline ends. CDR1 is MDHEN, CDR2 SYDVKM, per germline. CDR3 residues: CASSFSRRKLFYGYTF. The CDR3 DNA follows: TGTGCCAGCAGTTTTTCAAGACGGAAACTTTTCTATGGCTACACCTTC.

The J gene is TRBJ1-4, the V gene TRBV27; D is unclear. CDR3 length equals 14 residues. Trimming took 6 bases from V and 5 from J, leaving 13 bases between them. From germline, CDR1 is MNHEY and CDR2 SMNVEV (reference sequence). For the CDR3, the DNA is TGTGCCAGCAGATACAACCAGAGAAATGAAAAACTGTTTTTT. It specifies CASRYNQRNEKLFF.

Worth noting for this clone: A far larger clone differs by one base, so this is likely a read error. Other DNA sequences in this sample translate to the same CDR3. The chain links TRBV7-7 to TRBJ1-3; no reliable D call. The V gene's germline CDR1 is SSHAT and CDR2 FNYEAQ (reference sequence). CDR3 length equals 12 residues. CDR3 in amino acids: CASSLSVNTIYF. DNA of the CDR3: TGTGCTAGCAGCCTTAGCGTAAACACCATATATTTT.

CDR3 sequence: CASKMAATSTDTQYF. The CDR3 region has the DNA TGTGCCAGCAAAATGGCGGCTACTAGCACAGATACGCAGTATTTT. The chain recombines TRBV4-2 with TRBJ2-3; D gene uncertain. Germline lookup yields CDR1 LGHNA and CDR2 YNFKEQ. V was clipped by 7 bases and J by 0 bases, with 14 bases between them. This CDR3 is built from 15 residues.

The chain recombines TRBV28 with TRBJ1-2; D remains unclear. V lost 4 bases to trimming and J lost 10 bases, with 13 bases between them. CDR1 and CDR2 from the germline V gene are MDHEN and SYDVKM. This CDR3 comprises 12 residues. This CDR3 reads CASSSSGRDYTF. In nucleotides, the CDR3 is TGTGCCAGCAGTTCTTCCGGACGTGACTACACCTTC.